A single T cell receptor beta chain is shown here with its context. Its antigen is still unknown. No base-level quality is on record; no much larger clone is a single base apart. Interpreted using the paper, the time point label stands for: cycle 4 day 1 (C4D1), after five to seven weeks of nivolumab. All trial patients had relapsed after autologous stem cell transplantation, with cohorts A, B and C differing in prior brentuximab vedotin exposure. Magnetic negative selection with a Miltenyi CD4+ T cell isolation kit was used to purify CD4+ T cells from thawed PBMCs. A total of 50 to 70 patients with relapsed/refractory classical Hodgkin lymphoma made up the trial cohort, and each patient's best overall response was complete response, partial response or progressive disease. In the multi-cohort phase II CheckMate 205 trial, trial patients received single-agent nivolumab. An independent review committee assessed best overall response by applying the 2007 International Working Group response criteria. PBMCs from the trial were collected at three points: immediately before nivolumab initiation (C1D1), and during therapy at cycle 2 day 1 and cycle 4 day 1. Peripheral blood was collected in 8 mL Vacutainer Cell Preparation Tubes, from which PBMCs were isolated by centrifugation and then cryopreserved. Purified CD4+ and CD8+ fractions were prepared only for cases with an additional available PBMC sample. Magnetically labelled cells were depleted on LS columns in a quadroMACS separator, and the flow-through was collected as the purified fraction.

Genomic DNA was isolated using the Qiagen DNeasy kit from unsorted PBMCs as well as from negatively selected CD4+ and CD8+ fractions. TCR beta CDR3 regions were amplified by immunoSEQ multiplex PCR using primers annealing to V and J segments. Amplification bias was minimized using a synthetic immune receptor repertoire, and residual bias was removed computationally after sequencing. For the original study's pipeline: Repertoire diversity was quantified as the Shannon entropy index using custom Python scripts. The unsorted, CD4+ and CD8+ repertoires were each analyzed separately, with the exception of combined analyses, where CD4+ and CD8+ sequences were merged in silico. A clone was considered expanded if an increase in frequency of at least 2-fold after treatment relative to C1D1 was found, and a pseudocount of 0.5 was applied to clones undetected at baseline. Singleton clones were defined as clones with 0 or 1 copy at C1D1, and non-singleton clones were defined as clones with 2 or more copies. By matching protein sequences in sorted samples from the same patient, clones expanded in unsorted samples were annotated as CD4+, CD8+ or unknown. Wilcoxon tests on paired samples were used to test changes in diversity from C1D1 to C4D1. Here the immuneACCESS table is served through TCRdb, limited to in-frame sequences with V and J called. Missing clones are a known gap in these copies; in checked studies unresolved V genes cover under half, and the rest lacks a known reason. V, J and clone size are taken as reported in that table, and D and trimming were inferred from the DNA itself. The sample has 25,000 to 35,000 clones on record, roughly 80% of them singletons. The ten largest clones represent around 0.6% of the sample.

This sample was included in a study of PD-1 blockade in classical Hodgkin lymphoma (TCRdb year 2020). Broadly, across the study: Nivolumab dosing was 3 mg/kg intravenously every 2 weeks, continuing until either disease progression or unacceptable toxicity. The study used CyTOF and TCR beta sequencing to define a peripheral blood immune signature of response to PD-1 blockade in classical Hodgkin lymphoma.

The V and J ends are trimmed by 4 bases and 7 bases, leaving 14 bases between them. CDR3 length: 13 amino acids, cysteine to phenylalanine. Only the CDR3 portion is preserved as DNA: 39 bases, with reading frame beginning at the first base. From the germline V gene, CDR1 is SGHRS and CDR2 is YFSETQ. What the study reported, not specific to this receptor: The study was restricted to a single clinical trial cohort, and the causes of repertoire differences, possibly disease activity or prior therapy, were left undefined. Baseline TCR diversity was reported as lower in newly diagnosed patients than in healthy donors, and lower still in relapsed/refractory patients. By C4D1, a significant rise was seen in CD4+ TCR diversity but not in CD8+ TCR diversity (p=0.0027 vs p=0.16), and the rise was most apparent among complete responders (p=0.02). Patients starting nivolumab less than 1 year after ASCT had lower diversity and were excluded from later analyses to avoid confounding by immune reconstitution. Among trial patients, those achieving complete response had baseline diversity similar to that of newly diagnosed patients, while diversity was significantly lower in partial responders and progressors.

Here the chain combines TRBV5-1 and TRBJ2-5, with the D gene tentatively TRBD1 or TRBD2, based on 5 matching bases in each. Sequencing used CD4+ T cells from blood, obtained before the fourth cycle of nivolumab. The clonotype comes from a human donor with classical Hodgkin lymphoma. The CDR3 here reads CASSTGAEGTQYF. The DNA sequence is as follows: TGCGCCAGCAGCACCGGGGCCGAGGGGACCCAGTACTTC.